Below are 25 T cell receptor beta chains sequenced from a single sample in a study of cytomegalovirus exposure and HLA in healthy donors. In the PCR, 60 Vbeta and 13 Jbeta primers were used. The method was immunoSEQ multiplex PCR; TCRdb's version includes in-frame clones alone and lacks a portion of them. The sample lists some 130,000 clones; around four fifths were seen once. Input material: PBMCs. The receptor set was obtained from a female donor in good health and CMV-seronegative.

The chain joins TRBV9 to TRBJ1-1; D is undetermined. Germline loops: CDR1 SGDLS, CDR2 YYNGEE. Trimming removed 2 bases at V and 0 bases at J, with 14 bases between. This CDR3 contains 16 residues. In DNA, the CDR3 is TGTGCCAGCAGCGTTTCCCCCCTTTTTATGAACACTGAAGCTTTCTTT. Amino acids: CASSVSPLFMNTEAFF.

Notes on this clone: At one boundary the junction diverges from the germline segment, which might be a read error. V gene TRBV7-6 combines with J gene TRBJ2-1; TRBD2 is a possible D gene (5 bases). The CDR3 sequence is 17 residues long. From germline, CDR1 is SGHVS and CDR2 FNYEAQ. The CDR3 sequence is CASSLGWAGFSSNEQFF. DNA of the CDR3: TGTGCCAGCAGCTTAGGGTGGGCGGGTTTTTCCTCCAATGAGCAGTTCTTC.

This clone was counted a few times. This CDR3 reads CASSRTSGVYEQYF. The CDR3 DNA sequence: TGTGCCAGCAGCCGGACTAGCGGAGTCTACGAGCAGTACTTC. The chain recombines TRBV7-2 with TRBJ2-7, with 10 bases that match TRBD2. The CDR3 extends over 14 amino acids. Germline V gives CDR1 SGHTA, CDR2 FQGNSA. J was trimmed by 3 bases and V by 5 bases; bases with no gene match: 4.

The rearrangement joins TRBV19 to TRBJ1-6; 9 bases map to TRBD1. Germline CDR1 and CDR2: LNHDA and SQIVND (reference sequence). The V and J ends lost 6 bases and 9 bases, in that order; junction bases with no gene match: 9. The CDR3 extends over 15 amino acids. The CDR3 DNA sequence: TGTGCCAGTAGCCCGCTCGGGACAGGGATTTCACCCCTCCACTTT. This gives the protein CASSPLGTGISPLHF.

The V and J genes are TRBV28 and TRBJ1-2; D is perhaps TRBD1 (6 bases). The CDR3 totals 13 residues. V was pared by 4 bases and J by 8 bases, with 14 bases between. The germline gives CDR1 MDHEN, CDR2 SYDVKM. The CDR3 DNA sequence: TGTGCCAGCAGTTCCCAGGGGCGCAAGGGCTACACCTTC. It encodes CASSSQGRKGYTF.

The CDR3 reads CASSLRSRGFNQPQHF. CDR3 DNA sequence: TGTGCCAGCAGCTTGAGGTCCAGGGGCTTTAATCAGCCCCAGCATTTT. The V gene is TRBV5-8, the J gene TRBJ1-5, with D possibly matching TRBD1 (6 bases). Trimming shortened V by 1 base and J by 4 bases, and 15 bases separated the two germline ends. The CDR3 runs 16 residues. Germline loops: CDR1 SGHTS, CDR2 YDEGEE.

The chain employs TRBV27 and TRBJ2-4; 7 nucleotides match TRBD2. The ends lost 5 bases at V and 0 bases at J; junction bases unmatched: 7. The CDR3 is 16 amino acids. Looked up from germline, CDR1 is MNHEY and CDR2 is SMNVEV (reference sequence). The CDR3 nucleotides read TGTGCCAGCAGTCTTCTAGCGGTCCTAGCCAAAAACATTCAGTACTTC. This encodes CASSLLAVLAKNIQYF.

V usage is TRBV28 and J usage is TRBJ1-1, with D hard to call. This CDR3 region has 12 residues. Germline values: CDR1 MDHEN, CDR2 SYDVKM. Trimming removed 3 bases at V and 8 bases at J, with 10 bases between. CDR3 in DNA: TGTGCCAGCAGTTTTCTCTTAGCAGAAGCTTTCTTT. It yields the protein CASSFLLAEAFF.

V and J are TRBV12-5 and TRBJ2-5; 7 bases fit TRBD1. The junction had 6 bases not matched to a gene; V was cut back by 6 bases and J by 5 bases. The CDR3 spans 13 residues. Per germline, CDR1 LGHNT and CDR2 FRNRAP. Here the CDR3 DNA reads TGTGCTAGTGGGAGACAGGGCGTCGAGACCCAGTACTTC. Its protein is CASGRQGVETQYF.

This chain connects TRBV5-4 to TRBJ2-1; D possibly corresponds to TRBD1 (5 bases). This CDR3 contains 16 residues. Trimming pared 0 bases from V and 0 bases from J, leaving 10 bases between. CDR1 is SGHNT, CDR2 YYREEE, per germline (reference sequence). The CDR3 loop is CASSLGRGFSYNEQFF. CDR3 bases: TGTGCCAGCAGCTTGGGAAGGGGATTCTCCTACAATGAGCAGTTCTTC. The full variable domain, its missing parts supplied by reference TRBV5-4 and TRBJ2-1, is ETGVTQSPTHLIKTRGQQVTLRCSSQSGHNTVSWYQQALGQGPQFIFQYYREEENGRGNFPPRFSGLQFPNYSSELNVNALELDDSALYLCASSLGRGFSYNEQFFGPGTRLTVL.

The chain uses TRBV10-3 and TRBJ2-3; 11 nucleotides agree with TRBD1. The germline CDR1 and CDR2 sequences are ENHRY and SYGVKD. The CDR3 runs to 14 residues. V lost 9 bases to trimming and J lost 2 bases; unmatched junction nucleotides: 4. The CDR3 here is CAIRDRGDTDTQYF. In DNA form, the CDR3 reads TGTGCCATAAGGGACAGGGGGGACACAGATACGCAGTATTTT.

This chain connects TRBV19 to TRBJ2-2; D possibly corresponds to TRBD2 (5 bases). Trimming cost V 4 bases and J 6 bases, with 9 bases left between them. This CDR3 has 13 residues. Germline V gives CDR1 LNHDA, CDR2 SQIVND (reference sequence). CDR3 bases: TGTGCCAGTAGTAAACGGGGATCCGGGGAGCTGTTTTTT. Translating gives CASSKRGSGELFF.

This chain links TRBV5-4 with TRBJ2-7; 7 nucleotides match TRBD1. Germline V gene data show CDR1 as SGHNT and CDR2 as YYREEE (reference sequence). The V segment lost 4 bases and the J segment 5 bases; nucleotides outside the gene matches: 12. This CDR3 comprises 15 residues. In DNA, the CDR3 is TGTGCCAGCAGCGCCCGGGACAGTGGGGTTGACGAGCAGTACTTC. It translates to CASSARDSGVDEQYF.

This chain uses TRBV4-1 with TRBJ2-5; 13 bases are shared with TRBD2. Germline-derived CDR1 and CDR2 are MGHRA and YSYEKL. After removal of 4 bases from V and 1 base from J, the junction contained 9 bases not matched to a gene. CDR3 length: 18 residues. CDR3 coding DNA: TGCGCCAGCAGCCGAGCCGGGACTAGCGGGATCACCCAAGAGACCCAGTACTTC. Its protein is CASSRAGTSGITQETQYF.

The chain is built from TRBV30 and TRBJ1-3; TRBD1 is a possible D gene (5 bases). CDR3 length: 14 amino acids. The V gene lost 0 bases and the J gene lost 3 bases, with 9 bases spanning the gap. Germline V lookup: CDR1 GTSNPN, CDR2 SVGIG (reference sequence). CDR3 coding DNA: TGTGCCTGGAGTGTAGCGGGGGTTGGAAACACCATATATTTT. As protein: CAWSVAGVGNTIYF.

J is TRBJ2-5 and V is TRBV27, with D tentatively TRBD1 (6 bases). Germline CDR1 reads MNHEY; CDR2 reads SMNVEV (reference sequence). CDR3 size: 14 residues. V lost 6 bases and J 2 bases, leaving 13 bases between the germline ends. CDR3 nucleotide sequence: TGTGCCAGCAGGTCGCAGGGGAGTCAAGAGACCCAGTACTTC. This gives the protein CASRSQGSQETQYF.

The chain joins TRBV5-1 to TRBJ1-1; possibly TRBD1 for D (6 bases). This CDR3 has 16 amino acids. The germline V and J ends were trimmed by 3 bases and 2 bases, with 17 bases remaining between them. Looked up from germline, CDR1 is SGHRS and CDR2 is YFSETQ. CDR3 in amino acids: CASSSGRGGGNTEAFF. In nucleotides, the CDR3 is TGCGCCAGCAGCTCCGGCAGGGGCGGAGGAAACACTGAAGCTTTCTTT.

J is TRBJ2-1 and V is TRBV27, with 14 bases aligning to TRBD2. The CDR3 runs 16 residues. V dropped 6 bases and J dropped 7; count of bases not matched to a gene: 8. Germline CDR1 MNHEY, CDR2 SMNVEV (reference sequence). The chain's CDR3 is CASRRLAGGPRNEQFF. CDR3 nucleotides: TGTGCCAGCAGGAGACTAGCGGGAGGGCCCCGGAATGAGCAGTTCTTC.

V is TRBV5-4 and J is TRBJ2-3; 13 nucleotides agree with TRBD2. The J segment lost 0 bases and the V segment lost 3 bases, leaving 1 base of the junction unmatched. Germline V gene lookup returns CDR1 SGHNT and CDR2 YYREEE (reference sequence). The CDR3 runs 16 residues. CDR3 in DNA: TGTGCCAGCAGCTGGGGACTAGCGGGAAGCACAGATACGCAGTATTTT. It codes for CASSWGLAGSTDTQYF.

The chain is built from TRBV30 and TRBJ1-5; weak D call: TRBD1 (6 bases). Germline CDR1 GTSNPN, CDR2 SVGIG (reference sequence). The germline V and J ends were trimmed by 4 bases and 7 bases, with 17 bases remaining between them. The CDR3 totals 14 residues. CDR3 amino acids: CAWTETGYGQPQHF. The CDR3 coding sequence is TGTGCCTGGACCGAAACAGGGTATGGGCAGCCCCAGCATTTT.

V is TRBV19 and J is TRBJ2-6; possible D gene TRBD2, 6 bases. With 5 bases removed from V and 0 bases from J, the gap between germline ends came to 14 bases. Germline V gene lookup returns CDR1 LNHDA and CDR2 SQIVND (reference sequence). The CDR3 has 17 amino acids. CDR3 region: CASSPRDGSSGANVLTF. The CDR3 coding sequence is TGTGCCAGTAGTCCGCGGGACGGAAGCTCTGGGGCCAACGTCCTGACTTTC. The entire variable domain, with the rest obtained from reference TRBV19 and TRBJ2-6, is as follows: DGGITQSPKYLFRKEGQNVTLSCEQNLNHDAMYWYRQDPGQGLRLIYYSQIVNDFQKGDIAEGYSVSREKKESFPLTVTSAQKNPTAFYLCASSPRDGSSGANVLTFGAGSRLTVL.

CDR3 coding DNA: TGTGCCAGCAGCTACACAGGGGTAGGAGGGGGCTACACCTTC. Translation: CASSYTGVGGGYTF. The chain combines TRBV27 with TRBJ1-2, with 7 bases matching TRBD1. Germline CDR1 reads MNHEY; CDR2 reads SMNVEV (reference sequence). There are 14 residues in the CDR3. V was clipped by 6 bases and J by 8 bases; unmatched bases: 12.

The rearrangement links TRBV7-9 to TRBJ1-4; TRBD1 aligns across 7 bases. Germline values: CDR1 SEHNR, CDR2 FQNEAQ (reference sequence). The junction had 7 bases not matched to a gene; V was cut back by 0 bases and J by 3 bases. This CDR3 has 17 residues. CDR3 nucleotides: TGTGCCAGCAGCTTAGCGTCGGGGACAGTGGCTAATGAAAAACTGTTTTTT. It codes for CASSLASGTVANEKLFF.

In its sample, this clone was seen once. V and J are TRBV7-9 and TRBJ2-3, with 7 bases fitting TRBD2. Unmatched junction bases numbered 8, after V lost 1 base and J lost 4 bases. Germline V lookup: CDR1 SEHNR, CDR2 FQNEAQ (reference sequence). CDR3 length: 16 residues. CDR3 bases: TGTGCCAGCAGCTTAGGAGCCGAGCGGGACTCAGATACGCAGTATTTT. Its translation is CASSLGAERDSDTQYF.

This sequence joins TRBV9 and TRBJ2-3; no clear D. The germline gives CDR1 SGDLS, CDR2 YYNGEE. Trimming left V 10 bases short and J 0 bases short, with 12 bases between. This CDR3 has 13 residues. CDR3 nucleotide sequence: TGTGCCTCTTCCAGTTTTAGCACAGATACGCAGTATTTT. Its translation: CASSSFSTDTQYF.